This T cell receptor beta chain appears in the sequencing data of a study of beta chain features in type 1 diabetes. Study findings and constraints: Shorter TCRB CDR3s, moderately but significantly so, were found in Type 1 diabetes patients in all four CD4+ subsets.

This clone was seen only a few times. Its antigen is unknown. The sequenced template was cDNA made from the entire isolated RNA. The protocol was immunoSEQ multiplex PCR, while the TCRdb copy is restricted to in-frame clones and leaves out a portion. The table includes about 130,000 clones, approximately 10% detected once. There was one heparinised blood draw per donor, averaging around 100 mL. Sorted populations all had greater than 95% purity. Trimming at V came to 2 bases and at J to 3 bases, leaving 2 bases not matched to a gene. The germline gives CDR1 SGDLS, CDR2 YYNGEE. CDR3 size: 16 residues. The chain has TRBV9 and TRBJ2-2, with 12 bases lining up with TRBD2. This clonotype was sampled from a man under 40 with type 1 diabetes. The sample was central memory CD4+ T cells from blood. CDR3 bases: TGTGCCAGCAGCGTGCTAGCGGGGGGGGACACCGGGGAGCTGTTTTTT. Translated: CASSVLAGGDTGELFF. Supplemented by reference TRBV9 and TRBJ2-2, the full variable domain reads DSGVTQTPKHLITATGQRVTLRCSPRSGDLSVYWYQQSLDQGLQFLIQYYNGEERAKGNILERFSAQQFPDLHSELNLSSLELGDSALYFCASSVLAGGDTGELFFGEGSRLTVL.